This T cell receptor beta chain was sequenced for a study of cytomegalovirus exposure and HLA in healthy donors. The study's findings and limits: What TCR beta sequences reportedly achieved was accurate prediction of HLA-A and HLA-B alleles in most subjects.

With regard to this clone: The antigen is unknown.

Researchers ran the PCR with 60 Vbeta and 13 Jbeta primers. The assay was immunoSEQ multiplex PCR, and TCRdb's table has in-frame clones only and misses some. Here the sample spans 140,000 or so clones, approximately 80% being singletons. The CDR3 has 15 residues. The germline V gene has CDR1 SGHNT and CDR2 YYREEE (reference sequence). This receptor was taken from a woman between 18 and 29 years old in good health and CMV-seropositive. Material for sequencing was PBMCs. The chain is built from TRBV5-4 and TRBJ2-5; TRBD1 aligns across 7 bases. The DNA end favors TRBJ2-7, so the J call may be wrong. The CDR3 DNA reads TGTGCCAGCAGCTTGGGGGGACAGTCAGACTACGAGCAGTACTTC. This sequence encodes CASSLGGQSDYEQYF.